This TCR beta chain originates from a study of blood T cell repertoires in COVID-19. Study as a whole: Material from acute and convalescent COVID-19 was sourced from the United States, Italy and Spain.

Generated by immunoSEQ multiplex PCR, the TCRdb table keeps only in-frame clones and is missing some. Of about 130,000 clones listed, 70% to 85% are singletons. Germline CDR1 and CDR2: MDHEN and SYDVKM. Trimming removed 3 bases at V and 6 bases at J, with 9 bases between. The CDR3 length is 12 residues. This clone has only one observation. The rearrangement uses TRBV28 and TRBJ2-7; tentatively, D is TRBD2 (6 bases). This sequence originates from a woman older than 75 with acute or convalescent COVID-19. Sequenced material: peripheral blood. CDR3 in amino acids: CASSFGGAEQYF. In DNA, the CDR3 is TGTGCCAGCAGTTTTGGAGGGGCCGAGCAGTACTTC.